This T cell receptor (beta chain) originates from a study of blood T cell repertoires in COVID-19. Study-level information: The United States, Italy and Spain supplied acute and convalescent COVID-19 samples. T cells, B-cell-depleted T cells, or PBMCs provided the cDNA or gDNA that served as material.

How the authors handled the data: Scientists estimated how many nucleated cells there were by amplifying reference gene primers. The assay was immunoSEQ multiplex PCR, and TCRdb's table has in-frame clones only and misses some. The V and J calls and clone size come from that table; D and trimming were worked out from the DNA. The table has hundreds of thousands of clones, 70% to 90% seen once. The CDR3 runs 16 residues. The trim removed 5 bases at V and 1 base at J, leaving 10 bases unmatched. The germline V gene has CDR1 SGHTA and CDR2 FQGNSA. The genes are TRBV7-2 and TRBJ1-2, with TRBD1 identical over 7 bases. Material for sequencing was peripheral blood. This clonotype was sampled from a man aged 50 to 59 with active or convalescent COVID-19. The CDR3 DNA reads TGTGCCAGCAGCCCTTCGACAGGGCCGGGTAACTATGGCTACACCTTC. The encoded protein is CASSPSTGPGNYGYTF.